A single sample gave rise to the 26 T cell receptor beta chains below, sequenced in a study of low-dose radiotherapy and immunotherapy resistance in tumors. TRAV and TRBV primers primed cDNA for both TCRalpha and TCRbeta. Over roughly 18 PCR cycles, TCRs were amplified from a constant-region primer and V-primer adapter. TCRdb passed the reads through MiXCR, listing each CDR3 protein once. The sample carries some 100,000 distinct CDR3 sequences, 20% to 25% recorded once. Specified time point: after trial treatment. Noted treatment: LDRT plus nivolumab, ipilimumab, low-dose cyclophosphamide and aspirin (RACIN trial). The sample consisted of PBMCs, taken after low-dose radiotherapy plus immunotherapy. All receptors derive from a male donor with prostate cancer.

The DNA for the CDR3 is TGTGCCAGCAGCTTGGCCGAGGCCCCCGATGAGCAGTTCTTC. This codes for CASSLAEAPDEQFF. The rearrangement joins TRBV5-4 to TRBJ2-1; D call uncertain. The CDR3 extends over 14 amino acids. The germline V gene encodes CDR1 SGHNT and CDR2 YYREEE (reference sequence). V lost 0 bases to trimming and J lost 8 bases, with 12 bases between them.

This clonotype was seen many times. J is TRBJ2-7 and V is TRBV12-3 or TRBV12-4; the D gene is possibly TRBD1 (5 bases). Trimming stripped 5 bases from V and 0 bases from J, with 8 bases between. The CDR3 has 13 amino acids. The CDR3 region is CASSPGISYEQYF. The CDR3 DNA reads as TGTGCCAGCAGTCCAGGGATCTCCTACGAGCAGTACTTC.

J is TRBJ2-1 and V is TRBV7-6, with D perhaps matching TRBD1 (6 bases). The CDR3 has 11 amino acids. Germline CDR1 reads SGHVS; CDR2 reads FNYEAQ. The V end lost 5 bases, the J end lost 9 bases, and 8 bases lay between the germline ends. CDR3 loop: CASSQGPEQFF. CDR3 sequence (DNA): TGTGCCAGCAGCCAGGGGCCTGAGCAGTTCTTC.

This clonotype appeared many times. V is TRBV21-1 and J is TRBJ2-7; the DNA was not compared with TRBD1, the D call given in the table. TRBV21-1 is noted as a pseudogene. This CDR3 has 16 amino acids. CDR3 bases: TGTGCCAGCAGCAAAGACCCCGACAGCGACTCCTACGAGCAGTACTTC. Its translation: CASSKDPDSDSYEQYF.

This clonotype was seen at least ten times. V gene TRBV7-9 combines with J gene TRBJ2-7; no clear D. Deletions cut 4 bases from V and 3 bases from J, with 4 bases between. Germline assignment: CDR1 SEHNR and CDR2 FQNEAQ (reference sequence). CDR3 size: 11 residues. The CDR3 DNA follows: TGTGCCAGCAGCTCTCTCTACGAGCAGTACTTC. Protein product: CASSSLYEQYF.

Of note for this clonotype: A far larger clone differs by one base, so this is likely a read error. The chain carries TRBV6-2 or TRBV6-3 and TRBJ2-7; no definite D call. With 7 bases removed from V and 7 bases from J, the gap between germline ends came to 23 bases. The CDR3 is 15 residues long. Germline V lookup: CDR1 MNHEY, CDR2 SVGEGT. The CDR3 DNA reads as TGTGCCAGCACCGACGCCTCCGGTCGCTGGAGTGAGCAGTACTTC. Protein: CASTDASGRWSEQYF.

This clonotype was detected ten times or more. CDR3 DNA sequence: TGTGCCAGCAGCTTAGGGACTAGCGGGGGTCCCCAAGAGACCCAGTACTTC. Residues: CASSLGTSGGPQETQYF. This chain connects TRBV13 to TRBJ2-5, with 12 bases aligning to TRBD2. Germline values: CDR1 PRHDT, CDR2 FYEKMQ (reference sequence). The CDR3 is 17 amino acids. J lost 1 base, V lost 0 bases, and 3 bases had no gene match.

This clonotype has more than one count but fewer than ten. The genes are TRBV5-1 and TRBJ1-5; D is undetermined. Germline V CDR1 and CDR2: SGHRS, YFSETQ. The V gene lost 0 bases and the J gene lost 6 bases, with 13 bases spanning the gap. This CDR3 has 15 amino acids. CDR3 sequence reads: CASSLVAGSGQPQHF. CDR3 DNA: TGCGCCAGCAGCTTGGTCGCGGGGAGTGGTCAGCCCCAGCATTTT.

This clonotype was found many times. V usage is TRBV11-2 and J usage is TRBJ2-1; 9 bases fit TRBD2. This CDR3 is built from 17 residues. Looked up from germline, CDR1 is SGHAT and CDR2 is FQNNGV. V gave up 5 bases and J gave up 4 bases; unmatched junction bases: 12. DNA of the CDR3: TGTGCCAGCAGCCGCGCGGGAGGTAGCGGGAGTTACAATGAGCAGTTCTTC. Amino acid sequence: CASSRAGGSGSYNEQFF.

Concerning this clonotype: A single base is all that separates this from a far larger clone, so a read error is likely. The rearrangement joins TRBV6-1 to TRBJ1-5; D unclear. CDR1 and CDR2 (germline): MNHNS, SASEGT. This CDR3 contains 14 residues. This CDR3 reads CASSSPLSNRPQHF. CDR3 DNA: TGTGCCAGCAGTTCCCCTCTGAGCAATCGGCCCCAGCATTTT.

This clonotype has more than one count but fewer than ten. This chain uses TRBV10-1 with TRBJ1-1; D unresolved. This CDR3 is built from 13 residues. CDR1 is WNHNN and CDR2 is SYGVQD in the germline V gene (reference sequence). Trimming took off 1 base at V and 8 bases at J, with 11 bases between the two ends. DNA for the CDR3: TGCGCCAGCAGTGAGTATGGTAATCCCGAAGCTTTCTTT. It codes for CASSEYGNPEAFF.

The rearrangement links TRBV2 to TRBJ2-3; possible D gene TRBD2, 7 bases. Germline lookup yields CDR1 SNHLY and CDR2 FYNNEI. Deletions cut 4 bases from V and 6 bases from J, with 14 bases between. The CDR3 consists of 14 residues. CDR3 sequence reads: CASSGDGGLDTQYF. The DNA for the CDR3 is TGTGCCAGCAGTGGGGACGGGGGGCTTGATACGCAGTATTTT.

CDR3 sequence: CASSYSMDYSYNEQFF. In nucleotides, the CDR3 is TGTGCCAGCAGCTACTCGATGGACTACTCCTACAATGAGCAGTTCTTC. This sequence joins TRBV7-9 and TRBJ2-1; maybe TRBD2 (6 bases). Germline CDR1 SEHNR, CDR2 FQNEAQ (reference sequence). The V end lost 4 bases, the J end lost 0 bases, and 13 bases lay between the germline ends. This CDR3 region has 16 residues.

The sample holds many counts of this clonotype. CDR3 protein: CASSPPLGELFF. As DNA, the CDR3 is TGTGCCAGCAGCCCCCCTCTCGGGGAGCTGTTTTTT. The chain has TRBV2 and TRBJ2-2; D unresolved. Germline V gene sequence: CDR1 SNHLY, CDR2 FYNNEI. V was shortened by 6 bases and J by 7 bases, with 9 bases between the two germline ends. CDR3 length equals 12 residues.

This clonotype has more than one count but fewer than ten. This chain connects TRBV29-1 to TRBJ2-7, with 8 bases lining up with TRBD1. Looked up from germline, CDR1 is SQVTM and CDR2 is ANQGSEA. This CDR3 comprises 12 residues. Trimming removed 2 bases from V and 6 bases from J; junction bases left unmatched: 3. CDR3 DNA: TGCAGCGTTGAATCAGGGACAGGCGAGCAGTACTTC. It translates to CSVESGTGEQYF.

This clonotype was seen many times. The V call is TRBV29-1, the J call TRBJ2-7, with 8 positions matching TRBD1. Germline CDR1 and CDR2: SQVTM and ANQGSEA. The CDR3 contains 12 residues. V gave up 7 bases and J gave up 4 bases; unmatched junction bases: 6. CDR3 loop: CSAGQGGYEQYF. CDR3 in DNA: TGCAGCGCTGGACAGGGCGGTTACGAGCAGTACTTC.

This clonotype was recorded many times. V is TRBV29-1 and J is TRBJ2-5; unclear D gene. V lost 6 bases, J lost 2 bases, and 10 bases lay in between. This CDR3 region has 12 residues. Germline-derived CDR1 and CDR2 are SQVTM and ANQGSEA. The CDR3 sequence: CSVGTYQETQYF. CDR3 nucleotide sequence: TGCAGCGTAGGAACATATCAAGAGACCCAGTACTTC.

Many counts were recorded for this clonotype. V and J are TRBV11-1 and TRBJ1-2; D unclear. The germline V and J ends were trimmed by 2 bases and 6 bases, with 10 bases remaining between them. Germline V gene lookup returns CDR1 SGHAT and CDR2 FQDESV (reference sequence). The CDR3 covers 13 residues. CDR3 in amino acids: CASSLSPRDGYTF. In nucleotides, the CDR3 is TGTGCCAGCAGCTTATCCCCCAGAGATGGCTACACCTTC.

The rearrangement uses TRBV27 and TRBJ1-6, with TRBD1 matching 11 bases. This CDR3 has 17 amino acids. V was pared by 3 bases and J by 6 bases, with 7 bases of the junction left unmatched. Germline values: CDR1 MNHEY, CDR2 SMNVEV (reference sequence). For the CDR3, the DNA is TGTGCCAGCAGTTTTTCCCAGGACAGGGGGCCTAATTCACCCCTCCACTTT. This translates into CASSFSQDRGPNSPLHF.

At least ten counts were recorded for this clonotype. V usage is TRBV7-8 and J usage is TRBJ1-6, with D possibly being TRBD1 (5 bases). Looked up from germline, CDR1 is SGHVS and CDR2 is FQNEAQ. This CDR3 region has 19 residues. Trimming took off 1 base at V and 0 bases at J, with 16 bases between the two ends. The CDR3 spells CASSLDGGSSSSYNSPLHF. CDR3 nucleotide sequence: TGTGCCAGCAGCTTAGACGGGGGATCATCGAGCTCCTATAATTCACCCCTCCACTTT.

This clonotype showed up many times. V is TRBV11-2 and J is TRBJ2-5, with TRBD2 matching 9 bases. From germline, CDR1 is SGHAT and CDR2 FQNNGV. This CDR3 has 17 amino acids. V shed 1 base and J 4 bases; nucleotides not matched to a gene: 10. The CDR3 DNA reads TGTGCCAGCAGCTTAGTGGCGGGGGGGCCGCAGGGAGAGACCCAGTACTTC. Protein: CASSLVAGGPQGETQYF. The full variable domain, its missing parts supplied by reference TRBV11-2 and TRBJ2-5, is EAGVAQSPRYKIIEKRQSVAFWCNPISGHATLYWYQQILGQGPKLLIQFQNNGVVDDSQLPKDRFSAERLKGVDSTLKIQPAKLEDSAVYLCASSLVAGGPQGETQYFGPGTRLLVL.

This clonotype was detected many times. The genes are TRBV19 and TRBJ2-3; D not resolved. The CDR3 sequence is 12 residues long. Per germline, CDR1 LNHDA and CDR2 SQIVND (reference sequence). V lost 3 bases, J lost 6 bases, and 7 bases lay in between. CDR3 residues: CASSMSLDTQYF. The CDR3 DNA reads as TGTGCCAGTAGTATGTCGCTGGATACGCAGTATTTT. Based on the CDR3 plus reference TRBV19 and TRBJ2-3, the full variable domain is DGGITQSPKYLFRKEGQNVTLSCEQNLNHDAMYWYRQDPGQGLRLIYYSQIVNDFQKGDIAEGYSVSREKKESFPLTVTSAQKNPTAFYLCASSMSLDTQYFGPGTRLTVL.

This clonotype was seen more than once but under ten times. The chain combines TRBV30 with TRBJ1-3; D perhaps matches TRBD1 (5 bases). CDR3 length: 14 amino acids. V was pared by 5 bases and J by 0 bases, with 11 bases between. Germline V CDR1 and CDR2: GTSNPN, SVGIG (reference sequence). CDR3 amino acids: CAWVRGGSGNTIYF. The CDR3 bases are TGTGCCTGGGTACGGGGGGGCTCTGGAAACACCATATATTTT.

This clonotype came up many times. The genes are TRBV19 and TRBJ1-2; D is possibly TRBD1 (5 bases). Germline CDR1 and CDR2: LNHDA and SQIVND (reference sequence). Trimming took off 9 bases at V and 3 bases at J, with 23 bases between the two ends. This CDR3 region has 16 residues. The CDR3 DNA follows: TGTGCCAGCAATACACGGGGGATTACGGACGACTATGGCTACACCTTC. Its protein is CASNTRGITDDYGYTF.

This clonotype was counted many times. The gene calls are TRBV27 and TRBJ2-3; D is unresolved. Germline assignment: CDR1 MNHEY and CDR2 SMNVEV (reference sequence). Trimming pared 4 bases from V and 1 base from J, leaving 6 bases between. This CDR3 spans 13 amino acids. This chain's CDR3 is CASSYSGTDTQYF. The CDR3 DNA is TGTGCCAGCAGTTATTCAGGCACAGATACGCAGTATTTT.

This clonotype was seen repeatedly, ten times or more. This sequence joins TRBV12-5 and TRBJ2-6, with 8 positions matching TRBD1. The V gene end was trimmed by 1 base and the J gene end by 2 bases; junction bases not matched to a gene: 4. This CDR3 comprises 17 residues. CDR1 and CDR2 (germline): LGHNT, FRNRAP. The DNA for the CDR3 is TGTGCTAGTGGTTTGGGACAGGGGTTCACTGGGGCCAACGTCCTGACTTTC. Protein product: CASGLGQGFTGANVLTF.